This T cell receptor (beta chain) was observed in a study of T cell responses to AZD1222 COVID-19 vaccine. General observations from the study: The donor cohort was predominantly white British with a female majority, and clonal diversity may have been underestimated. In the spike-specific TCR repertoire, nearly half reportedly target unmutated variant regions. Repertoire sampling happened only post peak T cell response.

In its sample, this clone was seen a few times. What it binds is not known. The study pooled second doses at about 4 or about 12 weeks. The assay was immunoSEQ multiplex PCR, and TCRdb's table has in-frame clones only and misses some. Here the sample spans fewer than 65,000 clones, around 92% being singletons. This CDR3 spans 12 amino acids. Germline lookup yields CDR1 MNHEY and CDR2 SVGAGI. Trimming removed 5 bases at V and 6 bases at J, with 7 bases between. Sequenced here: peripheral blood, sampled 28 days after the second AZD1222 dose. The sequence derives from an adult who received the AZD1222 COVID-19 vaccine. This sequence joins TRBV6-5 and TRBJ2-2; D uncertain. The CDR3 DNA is TGTGCCAGCAGTCCCTACTCCGGGGAGCTGTTTTTT. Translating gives CASSPYSGELFF.